This is a list of T cell receptor beta chains from one sample in a study of cytotoxic CD8 clonotypes in ibrutinib-treated CLL. Data came from immunoSEQ multiplex PCR; TCRdb stores just in-frame clones and leaves some out. Of 150,000 or so clones listed, about 80% were seen once; the top ten hold 5% to 5.5%. The sequencing here drew on PBMCs, taken after 24 months of ibrutinib treatment. These receptors were collected from a human donor with chronic lymphocytic leukemia. Both conserved end residues are part of each CDR3. A D gene is named only where the DNA matches it firmly. The listing skips clone size in some rows; elsewhere it reads once, few, many or a size class.

v_call	clone_size	d_call	j_call	cdr3_aa	cdr3_nt
TRBV5-5	-	-	TRBJ2-3	CASSWSTDTQYF	TGTGCCAGCAGCTGGAGCACAGATACGCAGTATTTT
TRBV6-1	-	-	TRBJ1-2	CASSPRTGGNYGYTF	TGTGCCAGCAGTCCCCGAACAGGTGGGAACTATGGCTACACCTTC
TRBV7-2	-	-	TRBJ1-5	CASSPSRDPRQPQHF	TGTGCCAGCAGCCCGAGCCGGGACCCCAGGCAGCCCCAGCATTTT
TRBV6-5	-	-	TRBJ1-2	CASSRGPGGYTF	TGTGCCAGCAGTCGTGGGCCCGGTGGCTACACCTTC
TRBV10-3	-	-	TRBJ2-7	CAISGEGQGIYEQYF	TGTGCCATCAGTGGGGAGGGTCAGGGGATCTACGAGCAGTACTTC
TRBV28	few	TRBD2	TRBJ2-1	CASTWGSGGNEQFF	TGTGCCAGCACCTGGGGTAGCGGGGGTAATGAGCAGTTCTTC
TRBV11-3	-	-	TRBJ2-3	CASSPGAGPTDTQYF	TGTGCCAGCAGCCCAGGGGCAGGCCCCACAGATACGCAGTATTTT
TRBV5-1	-	-	TRBJ1-3	CASSPTGGDTIYF	TGCGCCAGCAGCCCCACCGGGGGAGACACCATATATTTT
TRBV5-1	-	-	TRBJ2-1	CARRDRYNEQFF	TGCGCCCGCAGAGACAGATACAATGAGCAGTTCTTC
TRBV9	-	-	TRBJ1-3	CASSPQVAGNTIYF	TGTGCCAGCAGCCCCCAAGTCGCCGGAAACACCATATATTTT
TRBV9	-	-	TRBJ1-5	CASSRGQGRSQPQHF	TGTGCCAGCAGCCGGGGGCAGGGTAGGAGTCAGCCCCAGCATTTT
TRBV6-6	-	TRBD1	TRBJ1-2	CASSNGQGRHYGYTF	TGTGCCAGCAGCAACGGACAGGGGAGGCACTATGGCTACACCTTC
TRBV7-9	-	TRBD1	TRBJ2-3	CASSPGDRPDTQYF	TGTGCCAGCAGCCCAGGGGACAGACCAGATACGCAGTATTTT
TRBV28	-	-	TRBJ1-1	CASSSTGHMNTEAFF	TGTGCCAGCAGCAGCACAGGGCACATGAACACTGAAGCTTTCTTT
TRBV9	-	TRBD1	TRBJ2-5	CASSAPDRGRRETQYF	TGTGCCAGCAGCGCCCCTGACAGGGGGCGGAGAGAGACCCAGTACTTC
TRBV28	-	TRBD2	TRBJ2-5	CASSLAGLAQETQYF	TGTGCCAGCAGTTTGGCTGGACTAGCTCAAGAGACCCAGTACTTC
TRBV10-3	-	TRBD2	TRBJ2-3	CAISEAGGTDTQYF	TGTGCCATCAGTGAGGCGGGGGGTACAGATACGCAGTATTTT
TRBV7-7	-	-	TRBJ2-5	CASSPIKGGAATQYF	TGTGCTAGCAGCCCCATTAAGGGGGGCGCGGCGACCCAGTACTTC
TRBV5-1	-	TRBD1	TRBJ2-2	CASSPGQGAGELFF	TGCGCCAGCAGCCCGGGACAGGGGGCCGGGGAGCTGTTTTTT
TRBV14	-	-	TRBJ2-1	CASSQVAGASYNEQFF	TGTGCCAGCAGCCAAGTTGCGGGGGCCTCCTACAATGAGCAGTTCTTC
TRBV6-1	few	-	TRBJ1-5	CASSEYRNNQPQHF	TGTGCCAGCAGTGAATACAGGAACAATCAGCCCCAGCATTTT
TRBV7-3	-	-	TRBJ2-2	CASSHVRSGELFF	TGTGCCAGCAGCCACGTCAGGTCCGGGGAGCTGTTTTTT
TRBV19	-	TRBD1	TRBJ2-3	CAISRQGGITDTQYF	TGTGCCATCTCCCGACAGGGGGGGATCACAGATACGCAGTATTTT
TRBV27	-	-	TRBJ2-2	CASSLLRAANTGELFF	TGTGCCAGCAGTTTACTCCGCGCGGCGAACACCGGGGAGCTGTTTTTT
TRBV19	few	-	TRBJ2-1	CASSPGTHNEQFF	TGTGCCAGTAGTCCGGGGACCCACAATGAGCAGTTCTTC
TRBV5-5	few	TRBD2	TRBJ2-7	CARSSGLAGLNEQYF	TGTGCCAGAAGCTCGGGACTAGCGGGACTCAACGAGCAGTACTTC
TRBV15	-	-	TRBJ1-4	CATSKDGEKLFF	TGTGCCACCAGCAAGGACGGTGAAAAACTGTTTTTT
TRBV23-1	-	-	TRBJ2-5	CASTSRGVPLVETQYF	TGCGCCAGCACCTCGAGGGGGGTACCTTTGGTTGAGACCCAGTACTTC
TRBV7-9	-	-	TRBJ1-1	CASSLGQFGAFF	TGTGCCAGCAGCTTAGGACAATTCGGGGCTTTCTTT
TRBV10-1	once	-	TRBJ1-6	CASSEGRSSYNSPLHF	TGCGCCAGCAGTGAAGGGCGGTCGTCCTATAATTCACCCCTCCACTTT
TRBV9	-	-	TRBJ1-4	CASSVGGRDEKLFF	TGTGCCAGCAGCGTAGGGGGCAGGGATGAAAAACTGTTTTTT
TRBV5-1	-	-	TRBJ1-1	CASSLAGGTTEAFF	TGCGCCAGCAGCTTGGCCGGGGGGACCACTGAAGCTTTCTTT
TRBV10-3	-	-	TRBJ1-3	CAISAGASSGNTIYF	TGTGCCATCAGTGCGGGGGCCAGCTCTGGAAACACCATATATTTT
TRBV7-8	-	TRBD1	TRBJ2-7	CASRKRQGTYEQYF	TGTGCCAGCAGAAAGAGACAGGGAACCTACGAGCAGTACTTC
TRBV6-6	-	-	TRBJ1-1	CASRDGQLNTEAFF	TGTGCCAGCAGGGACGGACAGCTGAACACTGAAGCTTTCTTT
TRBV28	-	TRBD1	TRBJ2-5	CASSWQGAGETQYF	TGTGCCAGCAGCTGGCAGGGGGCGGGAGAGACCCAGTACTTC
TRBV9	-	TRBD1	TRBJ1-1	CASSVEGAGPWGTEAFF	TGTGCCAGCAGCGTAGAGGGGGCGGGCCCCTGGGGCACTGAAGCTTTCTTT
TRBV28	few	-	TRBJ1-1	CASSPPGRMNTEAFF	TGTGCCAGCAGTCCCCCGGGACGGATGAACACTGAAGCTTTCTTT
TRBV6-5	-	-	TRBJ1-4	CASSPSSTNEKLFF	TGTGCCAGCAGCCCCAGCTCAACTAATGAAAAACTGTTTTTT
TRBV4-3	-	-	TRBJ2-2	CASSQGVAGAGELFF	TGCGCCAGCAGCCAGGGTGTGGCAGGGGCCGGGGAGCTGTTTTTT
TRBV28	-	TRBD1	TRBJ2-7	CASSSTGGGREQYF	TGTGCCAGCAGTTCCACAGGGGGCGGGCGGGAGCAGTACTTC
TRBV9	-	-	TRBJ2-3	CASSATTDTQYF	TGTGCCAGCAGCGCCACCACAGATACGCAGTATTTT
TRBV28	-	-	TRBJ1-4	CASSSREKLFF	TGTGCCAGCAGTTCCCGTGAAAAACTGTTTTTT
TRBV10-3	-	-	TRBJ1-1	CATTTGRGTEAFF	TGTGCCACAACCACAGGTAGGGGCACTGAAGCTTTCTTT
TRBV7-9	-	-	TRBJ1-1	CASTPNRGNTEAFF	TGTGCCAGCACCCCAAACCGGGGGAACACTGAAGCTTTCTTT
TRBV6-5	-	-	TRBJ1-1	CASRTEGNTEAFF	TGTGCCAGCAGGACCGAGGGGAACACTGAAGCTTTCTTT
TRBV7-9	-	-	TRBJ1-2	CASSPGAQGSYGYTF	TGTGCCAGCAGCCCCGGGGCACAGGGTAGCTATGGCTACACCTTC
TRBV5-8	-	-	TRBJ1-4	CASSLRGGEKLFF	TGTGCCAGCAGCCTGCGGGGAGGTGAAAAACTGTTTTTT